The rows below give T cell receptor beta chains drawn from one sample of a study of lymphopenia after photon versus proton radiotherapy. Here immunoSEQ multiplex PCR was the method, and the copy in TCRdb shows in-frame clones only, minus some. This table has 150,000 to 200,000 clones, roughly nine tenths appearing once. The sequences come from peripheral blood, collected from a patient treated with photon-based radiotherapy. The receptors here all came from a man aged 50-59 years with gastric cancer. The CDR3 runs from the conserved cysteine through the conserved F or W. Each record gives: V gene, D gene, clone size, J gene, CDR3 protein, CDR3 DNA. The D gene is left open where the match is weak. Some rows have no size entry. The others give once, few or many, or a class for an expanded clone.

TRBV6-1	.	.	TRBJ1-2	CASSLDSSEDTF	TGTGCCAGCAGCCTAGACAGTAGCGAGGACACCTTC
TRBV29-1	.	.	TRBJ2-5	CSVGITETQYF	TGCAGCGTTGGGATCACAGAGACCCAGTACTTC
TRBV5-8	.	.	TRBJ2-7	CASSRRESSYEQYF	TGTGCCAGCAGCCGGCGGGAAAGCTCCTACGAGCAGTACTTC
TRBV6-5	.	.	TRBJ1-1	CASNTGGRLNTEAFF	TGTGCCAGCAACACAGGTGGGCGGCTGAACACTGAAGCTTTCTTT
TRBV19	.	.	TRBJ1-5	CASSGTNNQPQHF	TGTGCCAGCTCAGGGACAAACAATCAGCCCCAGCATTTT
TRBV6-5	.	.	TRBJ1-2	CASSYDIARDGYTF	TGTGCCAGCAGTTACGATATCGCGAGGGACGGCTACACCTTC
TRBV4-3	.	.	TRBJ1-4	CASSQDLQGPNEKLFF	TGCGCCAGCAGCCAAGATCTTCAGGGCCCTAATGAAAAACTGTTTTTT
TRBV13	.	.	TRBJ2-7	CASSLGPGGLGEQYF	TGTGCCAGCAGCTTAGGGCCCGGCGGGCTGGGCGAGCAGTACTTC
TRBV5-1	.	.	TRBJ2-3	CASSLRTTDTQYF	TGCGCCAGCAGCTTGCGGACCACAGATACGCAGTATTTT
TRBV19	TRBD1	.	TRBJ2-1	CASSMGTGRMISYNEQFF	TGTGCCAGTAGTATGGGGACAGGGAGAATGATCTCCTACAATGAGCAGTTCTTC
TRBV2	.	.	TRBJ1-5	CASSGRHSNQPQHF	TGTGCCAGCAGCGGACGGCATAGCAATCAGCCCCAGCATTTT
TRBV7-8	.	.	TRBJ2-7	CASSLATSSYEQYF	TGTGCCAGCAGCTTAGCCACTAGCTCCTACGAGCAGTACTTC
TRBV5-5	.	.	TRBJ2-7	CASSLAGGGAYEQYF	TGTGCCAGCAGCTTGGCCGGAGGGGGAGCTTACGAGCAGTACTTC
TRBV4-1	.	.	TRBJ2-3	CASSPWSGTDTQYF	TGCGCCAGCAGTCCCTGGTCGGGAACAGATACGCAGTATTTT
TRBV5-6	.	many	TRBJ1-2	CASSLGSSYGYTF	TGTGCCAGCAGCTTGGGGTCTTCCTATGGCTACACCTTC
TRBV9	.	.	TRBJ2-6	CASSPYPTGSSGANVLTF	TGTGCCAGCAGCCCGTACCCCACAGGGTCTTCTGGGGCCAACGTCCTGACTTTC
TRBV7-2	TRBD1	once	TRBJ1-1	CASSVGQGYTEAFF	TGTGCCAGCAGCGTCGGACAGGGATACACTGAAGCTTTCTTT
TRBV6-1	.	.	TRBJ2-7	CASRSSGNPSYEQYF	TGTGCCAGCAGGTCCTCCGGGAATCCCTCCTACGAGCAGTACTTC
TRBV13	TRBD2	.	TRBJ2-1	CASSPGLAGGYNEQFF	TGTGCCAGCAGCCCGGGACTAGCGGGAGGGTACAATGAGCAGTTCTTC
TRBV5-1	.	once	TRBJ1-1	CASSRGTSNTEAFF	TGCGCCAGCAGCCGCGGAACTTCGAACACTGAAGCTTTCTTT
TRBV7-9	.	few	TRBJ1-2	CASSPGLSGYTF	TGTGCCAGCAGCCCGGGCCTGTCGGGCTACACCTTC
TRBV30	.	.	TRBJ1-2	CASDIANYGYTF	TGTGCCTCAGACATCGCTAACTATGGCTACACCTTC
TRBV18	.	.	TRBJ2-6	CASSPSEGSGANVLTF	TGTGCCAGCTCACCGAGTGAGGGTTCTGGGGCCAACGTCCTGACTTTC
TRBV5-1	.	.	TRBJ2-7	CASSLTPDDEQYF	TGCGCCAGCAGCTTGACCCCGGACGACGAGCAGTACTTC
TRBV9	TRBD1	.	TRBJ2-7	CASSVEGGFSYEQYF	TGTGCCAGCAGCGTAGAAGGGGGCTTTTCCTACGAGCAGTACTTC
TRBV6-5	.	.	TRBJ2-7	CASRPNGPEQYF	TGTGCCAGCCGGCCGAATGGGCCCGAGCAGTACTTC
TRBV29-1	TRBD1	.	TRBJ1-1	CSVAGTGGNTEAFF	TGCAGCGTTGCCGGGACAGGGGGGAACACTGAAGCTTTCTTT
TRBV5-4	TRBD2	.	TRBJ2-1	CASSPRAGRMRDEQFF	TGTGCCAGCAGCCCGCGAGCGGGAAGAATGAGGGATGAGCAGTTCTTC
TRBV4-2	.	.	TRBJ1-2	CASSLLTINYGYTF	TGTGCCAGCAGCCTCTTAACTATTAACTATGGCTACACCTTC
TRBV30	TRBD1	.	TRBJ1-1	CAWSGAGTGPNTEAFF	TGTGCCTGGAGCGGAGCCGGGACAGGACCGAACACTGAAGCTTTCTTT
TRBV5-6	TRBD2	few	TRBJ2-1	CASSRGLAEYNEQFF	TGTGCCAGCAGCCGCGGGCTAGCGGAGTACAATGAGCAGTTCTTC
TRBV7-2	.	.	TRBJ2-5	CASSLQRQETQYF	TGTGCCAGCAGCCTACAAAGACAAGAGACCCAGTACTTC
TRBV4-1	TRBD1	.	TRBJ2-7	CASSQVQGASYEQYF	TGCGCCAGCAGCCAAGTCCAGGGGGCCTCCTACGAGCAGTACTTC
TRBV10-1	.	once	TRBJ2-7	CASRGGQISYEQYF	TGCGCCAGCAGGGGGGGACAGATCTCCTACGAGCAGTACTTC
TRBV11-2	TRBD1	.	TRBJ2-7	CASSLEGTDYEQYF	TGTGCCAGCAGCTTAGAGGGGACAGATTACGAGCAGTACTTC
TRBV21-1	.	once	TRBJ1-2	CASSKGPGQGLTNYGYTF	TGTGCCAGCAGCAAAGGGCCGGGACAGGGTCTGACTAACTATGGCTACACCTTC
TRBV18	TRBD2	.	TRBJ2-3	CASSPRLAALDTQYF	TGTGCCAGCTCACCACGACTAGCGGCCTTGGATACGCAGTATTTT
TRBV5-4	.	.	TRBJ1-3	CASSLISGSGLSGNTIYF	TGTGCCAGCAGCTTGATCTCAGGGAGTGGCCTGTCTGGAAACACCATATATTTT
TRBV2	.	.	TRBJ2-7	CASSFYRETYEQYF	TGTGCCAGCAGTTTCTACAGGGAAACCTACGAGCAGTACTTC
TRBV18	TRBD1	.	TRBJ1-1	CASSPGQATEAFF	TGTGCCAGCTCACCGGGACAGGCGACCGAAGCTTTCTTT
TRBV29-1	TRBD1	.	TRBJ2-1	CSAVTGGGEQFF	TGCAGCGCCGTGACAGGGGGCGGAGAGCAGTTCTTC
TRBV5-1	.	.	TRBJ1-2	CASSLAGEYYGYTF	TGCGCCAGCAGCTTGGCAGGGGAGTACTATGGCTACACCTTC
TRBV6-5	.	once	TRBJ2-2	CASIRKGPTGELFF	TGTGCCAGCATAAGGAAAGGCCCCACCGGGGAGCTGTTTTTT
TRBV15	.	.	TRBJ2-2	CATSWRNTGELFF	TGTGCCACCAGCTGGAGGAACACCGGGGAGCTGTTTTTT
TRBV4-1	.	.	TRBJ2-5	CASSQDQKETQYF	TGCGCCAGCAGCCAAGACCAGAAAGAGACCCAGTACTTC
TRBV10-3	.	.	TRBJ2-7	CAISEFPDTYEQYF	TGTGCCATCAGTGAGTTTCCAGATACCTACGAGCAGTACTTC
TRBV4-1	.	.	TRBJ2-2	CASSQDLDRPRTGELFF	TGCGCCAGCAGCCAAGACCTTGACAGGCCCAGGACCGGGGAGCTGTTTTTT
TRBV5-6	.	.	TRBJ1-1	CASSFTRDPKNTEAFF	TGTGCCAGCAGCTTTACCAGGGACCCCAAGAACACTGAAGCTTTCTTT
TRBV9	TRBD2	.	TRBJ2-3	CASSVEVGGPRGTDTQYF	TGTGCCAGCAGCGTTGAAGTGGGAGGGCCGCGGGGGACAGATACGCAGTATTTT
TRBV5-4	.	.	TRBJ2-1	CASSWGTPGEQFF	TGTGCCAGCAGCTGGGGCACTCCGGGCGAGCAGTTCTTC
TRBV5-4	TRBD1	.	TRBJ2-2	CASREGDRNTGELFF	TGTGCCAGCAGAGAGGGGGACAGGAACACCGGGGAGCTGTTTTTT
TRBV10-1	.	few	TRBJ2-2	CASSESMGQNTGELFF	TGCGCCAGCAGTGAGTCCATGGGACAGAACACCGGGGAGCTGTTTTTT